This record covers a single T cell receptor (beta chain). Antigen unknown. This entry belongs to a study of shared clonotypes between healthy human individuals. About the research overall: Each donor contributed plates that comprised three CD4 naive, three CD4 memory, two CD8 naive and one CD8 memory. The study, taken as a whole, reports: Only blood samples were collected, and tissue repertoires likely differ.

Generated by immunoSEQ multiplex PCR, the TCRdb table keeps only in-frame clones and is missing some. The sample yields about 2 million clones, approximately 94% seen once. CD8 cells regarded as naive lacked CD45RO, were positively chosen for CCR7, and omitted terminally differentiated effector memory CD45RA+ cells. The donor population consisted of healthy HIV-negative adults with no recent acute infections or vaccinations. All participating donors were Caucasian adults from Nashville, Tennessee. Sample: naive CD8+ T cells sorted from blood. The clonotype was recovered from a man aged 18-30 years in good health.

This CDR3 reads CASSWYLDNEQFF. The DNA of the CDR3 is TGTGCCAGCAGCTGGTACCTAGATAATGAGCAGTTCTTC. The chain couples TRBV6-6 to TRBJ2-1; no clear D gene. V was clipped by 6 bases and J by 7 bases, with 13 bases between them. The germline V gene encodes CDR1 MNHNY and CDR2 SVGAGI (reference sequence). CDR3 length equals 13 residues.